This paragraph reports one T cell receptor (beta chain). Antigen: not known. A much larger clone lies one base from this, so it may be a read error. Lactation, pregnancy, other autoimmune disease or uncontrolled infection led to exclusion of patients. PBMCs were sourced from less than 12 ml fresh peripheral blood. The CDR3 has 15 residues. The V gene end was trimmed by 5 bases and the J gene end by 7 bases; junction bases not matched to a gene: 9. Germline V gives CDR1 LGHDT, CDR2 YNNKEL (reference sequence). This record comes from a study of T cells in Graves' hyperthyroidism and ophthalmopathy. Study-wide points: Stable hyperthyroidism was told apart from ophthalmopathy by a model built on 13 V-J features.

RNA transcripts were the template for amplifying TCR beta CDR3 regions. The study used the HTBI primer set for a first-round RT-PCR of the TCR CDR3. Via MiXCR, TCRdb re-called the multiplex PCR reads, giving one row per CDR3 protein. Here the sample spans fewer than 450,000 distinct CDR3 sequences, around 15% being singletons. The sequence came from a man aged 50 or older with Graves' ophthalmopathy. The sample was blood. V is TRBV3-1 and J is TRBJ2-1, with 9 bases identical to TRBD2. In DNA, the CDR3 is TGTGCCAGCAGCTCGGACCCTAGCGGGGTAAATGAGCAGTTCTTC. Residues: CASSSDPSGVNEQFF.